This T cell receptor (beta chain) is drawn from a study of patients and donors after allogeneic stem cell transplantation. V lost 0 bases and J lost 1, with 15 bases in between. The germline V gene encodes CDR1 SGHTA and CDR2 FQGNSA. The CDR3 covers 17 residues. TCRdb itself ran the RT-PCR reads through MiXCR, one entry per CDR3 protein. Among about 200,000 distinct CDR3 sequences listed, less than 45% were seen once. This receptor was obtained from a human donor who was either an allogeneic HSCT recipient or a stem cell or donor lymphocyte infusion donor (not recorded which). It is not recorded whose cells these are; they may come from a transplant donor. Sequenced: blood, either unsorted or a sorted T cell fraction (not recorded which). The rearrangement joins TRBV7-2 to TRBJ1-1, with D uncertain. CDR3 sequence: CASSLAYRQVRNTEAFF. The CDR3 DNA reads TGTGCCAGCAGCTTAGCGTATCGGCAGGTCCGGAACACTGAAGCTTTCTTT.